This passage covers 5 T cell receptor beta chains from one sample sequenced in a study of blood T cell repertoires in COVID-19. Sequencing used immunoSEQ multiplex PCR; TCRdb keeps in-frame clones, though not all of them. The table shows approximately 90,000 clones, with about four fifths occurring only once. Sequencing was performed on peripheral blood. Every receptor here comes from a man between 65 and 85 years old with COVID-19, enrolled during active disease.

This clone was found once. This chain links TRBV4-3 with TRBJ2-6; a weak D match, TRBD2 (6 bases). CDR3 length: 15 amino acids. Trimming removed 4 bases at V and 7 bases at J, with 14 bases between. From germline, CDR1 is LGHNA and CDR2 YSLEER. CDR3 region: CASSPGRGGANVLTF. The CDR3 DNA sequence: TGCGCCAGCAGCCCCGGAAGGGGAGGAGCCAACGTCCTGACTTTC.

The chain is built from TRBV10-3 and TRBJ2-7; 10 bases are a match to TRBD2. V lost 5 bases, J lost 0 bases, and 4 bases stayed unmatched. The CDR3 is made up of 15 amino acids. Germline CDR1 reads ENHRY; CDR2 reads SYGVKD. Here the CDR3 reads CAISQLAGRSYEQYF. CDR3 bases: TGTGCCATCAGTCAACTAGCGGGGCGCTCCTACGAGCAGTACTTC.

The sample holds one count of this clone. This sequence joins TRBV15 and TRBJ1-5, with D hard to call. The V gene's germline CDR1 is LNHNV and CDR2 YYDKDF (reference sequence). The ends were cut back, 3 bases at V and 2 bases at J, with 17 bases in the middle. CDR3 length: 17 amino acids. Here the CDR3 DNA reads TGTGCCACCAGCAGGCGACATAGGCGCACGGGCAATCAGCCCCAGCATTTT. This sequence encodes CATSRRHRRTGNQPQHF.

V gene TRBV5-1 combines with J gene TRBJ2-2; 10 bases fit TRBD1. The CDR3 is made up of 15 amino acids. Germline trimming cut 0 bases from V and 6 bases from J; bases unmatched to any gene: 2. CDR1 and CDR2 from the germline V gene are SGHRS and YFSETQ. The CDR3 nucleotides are TGCGCCAGCAGCTTGGGACAGGGGGCGCCCGGGGAGCTGTTTTTT. This codes for CASSLGQGAPGELFF.

V usage is TRBV9 and J usage is TRBJ2-2, with a tentative D call TRBD2 (6 bases). Germline V CDR1 and CDR2: SGDLS, YYNGEE. Trimming shortened V by 1 base and J by 3 bases, and 10 bases separated the two germline ends. The CDR3 length is 15 residues. CDR3 region: CASSVSPSDTGELFF. The CDR3 DNA is TGTGCCAGCAGCGTATCACCTAGCGACACCGGGGAGCTGTTTTTT.